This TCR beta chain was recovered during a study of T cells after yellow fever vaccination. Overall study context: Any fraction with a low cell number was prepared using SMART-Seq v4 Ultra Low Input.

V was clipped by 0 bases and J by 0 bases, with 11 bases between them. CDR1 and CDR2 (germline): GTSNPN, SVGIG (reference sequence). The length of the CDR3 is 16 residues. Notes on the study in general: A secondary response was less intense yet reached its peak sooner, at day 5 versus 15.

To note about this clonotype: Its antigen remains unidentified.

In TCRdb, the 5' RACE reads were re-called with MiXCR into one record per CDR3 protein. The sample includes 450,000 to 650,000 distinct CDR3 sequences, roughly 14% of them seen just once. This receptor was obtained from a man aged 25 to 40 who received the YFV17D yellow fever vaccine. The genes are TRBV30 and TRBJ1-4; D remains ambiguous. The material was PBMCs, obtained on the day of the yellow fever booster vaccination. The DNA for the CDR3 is TGTGCCTGGAGTGTAAGAGGTCTTGCAACTAATGAAAAACTGTTTTTT. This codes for CAWSVRGLATNEKLFF.